These T cell receptor beta chains were read from a single sample in a study of blood T cell repertoires in COVID-19. Some clones are missing from TCRdb's copy, which holds only in-frame ones; the method was immunoSEQ multiplex PCR. Here the sample spans 250,000 to 300,000 clones, over 70% being singletons. The sample comprised peripheral blood. The source is a woman in her seventies with COVID-19, enrolled during active disease. Both conserved end residues are part of each CDR3. D genes are given only for firm matches. Where a row states a size, it is once, few, many or the class of an expanded clone; other rows omit it.

>TRBV28|TRBJ2-3|.|TRBD1
TGTGCCAGCAGTAGTCAGAGACAGGGGAAAGATACGCAGTATTTT
CASSSQRQGKDTQYF
>TRBV3-1/TRBV3-2|TRBJ1-5|once|.
TGTGCCAGCAGCATCAGGGGTAGCAATCAGCCCCAGCATTTT
CASSIRGSNQPQHF
>TRBV27|TRBJ2-2|.|.
TGTGCCAGCAGTTTTGCGGCAGACGAGCCGGAAACGAACACCGGGGAGCTGTTTTTT
CASSFAADEPETNTGELFF
>TRBV15|TRBJ1-1|.|TRBD1
TGTGCCACCAGCTCCGGGACAGGGGGTTCTACTGAAGCTTTCTTT
CATSSGTGGSTEAFF
>TRBV2|TRBJ2-1|.|TRBD1
TGTGCCAGCACCCTAGACAGGGCCAGCTCCTACAATGAGCAGTTCTTC
CASTLDRASSYNEQFF
>TRBV6-5|TRBJ1-5|.|TRBD1
TGTGCCAGCGCCTTTTCGGGACAGGGCGAGCAGCCCCAGCATTTT
CASAFSGQGEQPQHF
>TRBV11-2|TRBJ2-7|.|.
TGTGCCAGCAGTTCAGTTTGGGAGCAGTACTTC
CASSSVWEQYF
>TRBV27|TRBJ2-5|.|.
TGTGCCAGCAGTTTGGGCGCTAGCGCGCTGATTCTTTACTTC
CASSLGASALILYF
>TRBV29-1|TRBJ2-6|.|TRBD1
TGCAGCGTGCGTGGGACAGGCCGGGGCTCTGGGGCCAACGTCCTGACTTTC
CSVRGTGRGSGANVLTF
>TRBV28|TRBJ1-5|few|TRBD1
TGTGCCAGCAGTGCCTCGGGACAGGGGTATCAGCCCCAGCATTTT
CASSASGQGYQPQHF
>TRBV4-1|TRBJ2-2|.|TRBD1
TGCGCCAGCAGCCAGGCAGGGGGCCCCGGGGAGCTGTTTTTT
CASSQAGGPGELFF
>TRBV30|TRBJ1-6|few|TRBD1
TGTGCCTGGATTACAGGGGGCTCCTATAATTCACCCCTCCACTTT
CAWITGGSYNSPLHF
>TRBV29-1|TRBJ1-2|.|TRBD1
TGCAGCGTTGAGGCGGCCAGGGGGCGCAGCTATGGCTACACCTTC
CSVEAARGRSYGYTF
>TRBV5-4|TRBJ1-3|.|.
TGTGCCAGCAGCTTGGGGACAGTTGGAAACACCATATATTTT
CASSLGTVGNTIYF
>TRBV9|TRBJ2-5|.|TRBD2
TGTGCCAGCAGCGTAGCCGGACTAGCGGGAGCTCTGGAGACCCAGTACTTC
CASSVAGLAGALETQYF
>TRBV6-6|TRBJ1-5|.|TRBD1
TGTGCCAGCAGCAGGACTACAGGGGGCTTGAATCAGCCCCAGCATTTT
CASSRTTGGLNQPQHF